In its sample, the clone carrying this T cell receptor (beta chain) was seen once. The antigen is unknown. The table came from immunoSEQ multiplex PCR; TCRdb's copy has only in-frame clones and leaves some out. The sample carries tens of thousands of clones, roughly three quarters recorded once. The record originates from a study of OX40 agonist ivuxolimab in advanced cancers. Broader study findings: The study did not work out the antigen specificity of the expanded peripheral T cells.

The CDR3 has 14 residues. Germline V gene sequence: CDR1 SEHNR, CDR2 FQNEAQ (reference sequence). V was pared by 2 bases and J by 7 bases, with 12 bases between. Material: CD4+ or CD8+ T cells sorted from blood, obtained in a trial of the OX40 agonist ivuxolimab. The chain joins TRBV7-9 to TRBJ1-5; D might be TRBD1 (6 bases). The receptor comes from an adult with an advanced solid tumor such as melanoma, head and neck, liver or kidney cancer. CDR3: CASSLLGAGQPQHF. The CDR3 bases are TGTGCCAGCAGCTTATTGGGGGCTGGGCAGCCCCAGCATTTT. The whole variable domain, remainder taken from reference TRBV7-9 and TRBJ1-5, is DTGVSQNPRHKITKRGQNVTFRCDPISEHNRLYWYRQTLGQGPEFLTYFQNEAQLEKSRLLSDRFSAERPKGSFSTLEIQRTEQGDSAMYLCASSLLGAGQPQHFGDGTRLSIL.